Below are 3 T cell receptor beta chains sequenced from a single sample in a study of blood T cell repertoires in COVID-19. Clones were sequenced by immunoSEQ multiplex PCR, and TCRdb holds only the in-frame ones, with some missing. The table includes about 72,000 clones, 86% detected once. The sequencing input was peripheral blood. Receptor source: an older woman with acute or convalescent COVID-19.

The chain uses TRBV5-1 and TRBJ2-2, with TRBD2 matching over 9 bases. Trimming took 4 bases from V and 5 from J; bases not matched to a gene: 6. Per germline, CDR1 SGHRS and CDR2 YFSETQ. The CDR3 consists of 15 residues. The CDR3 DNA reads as TGCGCCAGCAGCACCAGCGGGGGGTTAACCGGGGAGCTGTTTTTT. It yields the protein CASSTSGGLTGELFF.

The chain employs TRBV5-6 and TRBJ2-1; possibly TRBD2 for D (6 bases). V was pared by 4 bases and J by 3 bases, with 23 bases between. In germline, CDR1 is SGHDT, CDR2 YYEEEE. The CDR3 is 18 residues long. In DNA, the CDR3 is TGTGCCAGCAGCCCGTTTGCCACCAGGGCGGAGGGCTACAATGAGCAGTTCTTC. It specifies CASSPFATRAEGYNEQFF.

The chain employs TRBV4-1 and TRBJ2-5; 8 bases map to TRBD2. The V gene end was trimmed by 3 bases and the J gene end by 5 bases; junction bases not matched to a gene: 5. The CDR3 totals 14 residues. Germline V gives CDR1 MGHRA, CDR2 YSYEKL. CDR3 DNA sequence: TGCGCCAGCAGCCAGACGGGACTAGATGAGACCCAGTACTTC. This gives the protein CASSQTGLDETQYF.